This T cell receptor beta chain was captured by sequencing in a study of post-analysis software for immune sequencing data. Study context: Patients with relapsing-remitting, secondary progressive and progressive-relapsing multiple sclerosis courses were all represented. Study-level results: Patients showed TRBV5-6, TRBV5-1 and TRBV20-1 among 4 or 5 TRBV segments more frequent than in controls. Those samples that were prepared in the same batch co-clustered strongly by F measure. Compared with controls, patients showed significantly lower normalized Chao1 diversity.

Sequencing libraries made from TCR beta cDNA carried unique molecular identifiers. TCRdb processed the PCR reads anew with MiXCR; each CDR3 protein has one entry. The sample yields approximately 660,000 distinct CDR3 sequences, roughly three fifths seen once. The CDR3 runs to 14 residues. Trimming left V 5 bases short and J 1 base short, with 11 bases between. Details on this clonotype: The antigen remains undetermined.

The sequence derives from a girl under 10 years old with multiple sclerosis. The genes are TRBV12-3 or TRBV12-4 and TRBJ1-1; D gene uncertain. The sample consisted of blood. The CDR3 sequence is CASSALRTNTEAFF. The CDR3 nucleotides are TGTGCCAGCAGTGCTTTGAGGACGAACACTGAAGCTTTCTTT.